The next 23 T cell receptor beta chains were all read from a single sample in a study of blood T cell repertoires in COVID-19. Measured with immunoSEQ multiplex PCR; TCRdb has only the in-frame clones, and not every one. The sample contains nearly 200,000 clones, 85% of which appear only once. Sequences were obtained from peripheral blood. The receptors here all came from a man in his fifties or sixties with COVID-19, enrolled during active disease.

This clone has only one observation. V and J are TRBV4-1 and TRBJ1-5, with a weak D call TRBD1 (5 bases). The length of the CDR3 is 15 residues. Germline V lookup: CDR1 MGHRA, CDR2 YSYEKL. Trimming left V 2 bases short and J 2 bases short, with 10 bases between. The CDR3 loop is CASSQWGGGNQPQHF. For the CDR3, the DNA is TGCGCCAGCAGCCAATGGGGGGGAGGCAATCAGCCCCAGCATTTT.

This chain connects TRBV27 to TRBJ1-5; 9 nucleotides align to TRBD1. The CDR3 is 15 amino acids. Germline values: CDR1 MNHEY, CDR2 SMNVEV (reference sequence). Trimming removed 7 bases from V and 3 bases from J; junction bases left unmatched: 7. The CDR3 loop is CASKTGQGANQPQHF. For the CDR3, the DNA is TGTGCCAGCAAAACGGGACAGGGTGCCAATCAGCCCCAGCATTTT.

The chain employs TRBV6-5 and TRBJ2-7; 9 bases fit TRBD2. The length of the CDR3 is 12 residues. J gave up 7 bases and V 5 bases, and 3 bases lay outside the gene matches. The germline V gene encodes CDR1 MNHEY and CDR2 SVGAGI. The CDR3 here is CASSPAGGEQYF. The CDR3 DNA is TGTGCCAGCAGTCCGGCGGGGGGGGAGCAGTACTTC.

The chain uses TRBV7-2 and TRBJ2-4, with D tentatively TRBD1 (5 bases). The CDR3 is 17 residues long. The V gene lost 1 base and the J gene lost 2 bases, with 15 bases spanning the gap. In germline, CDR1 is SGHTA, CDR2 FQGNSA. The CDR3 spells CASSLVGRKGPKNIQYF. The CDR3 DNA reads TGTGCCAGCAGCTTAGTGGGCCGAAAGGGGCCCAAAAACATTCAGTACTTC.

The V gene is TRBV7-9, the J gene TRBJ1-4; D perhaps matches TRBD1 (6 bases). The CDR3 length is 14 residues. Germline V gene lookup returns CDR1 SEHNR and CDR2 FQNEAQ (reference sequence). The germline V and J ends were trimmed by 5 bases and 5 bases, with 12 bases remaining between them. Here the CDR3 reads CASSDRPSNEKLFF. The CDR3 DNA is TGTGCCAGCAGCGACAGGCCCTCAAATGAAAAACTGTTTTTT.

This sequence joins TRBV5-1 and TRBJ1-1; possible D gene TRBD1, 6 bases. The germline V and J ends were trimmed by 1 base and 3 bases, with 13 bases remaining between them. The germline V gene has CDR1 SGHRS and CDR2 YFSETQ. This CDR3 is built from 15 residues. This CDR3 is CASSLLWGQDTEAFF. CDR3 sequence (DNA): TGCGCCAGCAGCTTGCTCTGGGGGCAGGACACTGAAGCTTTCTTT.

J is TRBJ1-2 and V is TRBV27; TRBD1 aligns across 8 bases. The length of the CDR3 is 14 residues. CDR1 is MNHEY, CDR2 SMNVEV, per germline (reference sequence). V lost 6 bases to trimming and J lost 5 bases; unmatched junction nucleotides: 8. CDR3 DNA: TGTGCCAGCAGACGAGGGACAGGAGATTATGGCTACACCTTC. Its protein product is CASRRGTGDYGYTF.

This sequence joins TRBV6-5 and TRBJ1-6; TRBD1 agrees at 9 bases. V lost 10 bases to trimming and J lost 5 bases; unmatched junction nucleotides: 3. Germline V lookup: CDR1 MNHEY, CDR2 SVGAGI. The CDR3 spans 13 residues. The CDR3 is CAIGTGNNSPLHF. In nucleotides, the CDR3 is TGTGCCATAGGGACAGGGAATAATTCACCCCTCCACTTT.

The chain carries TRBV2 and TRBJ2-1, with 10 bases fitting TRBD1. Looked up from germline, CDR1 is SNHLY and CDR2 is FYNNEI. The CDR3 runs 16 residues. J gave up 9 bases and V 5 bases, and 13 bases lay outside the gene matches. The CDR3 region has the DNA TGTGCCAGCAGTTACACCGGGACAGGGGTTGCGGGTGAGCAGTTCTTC. It specifies CASSYTGTGVAGEQFF.

This clone was counted a single time. The chain employs TRBV29-1 and TRBJ2-7; D is perhaps TRBD1 (6 bases). The CDR3 extends over 14 amino acids. Trimming cost V 5 bases and J 11 bases, with 25 bases left between them. CDR1 SQVTM and CDR2 ANQGSEA come from the germline V gene. This CDR3 reads CSVHPGHNYGPEYF. Here the CDR3 DNA reads TGCAGCGTTCACCCGGGACACAATTATGGGCCCGAGTACTTC.

This clone was detected once. The rearrangement links TRBV25-1 to TRBJ1-2, with D perhaps matching TRBD1 (5 bases). V was trimmed by 3 bases and J by 8 bases, leaving 16 bases between them. Germline V CDR1 and CDR2: MGHDK, SYGVNS. The CDR3 length is 14 residues. CDR3 sequence (DNA): TGTGCCAGCAGTGAGCCCGGGGCGCGGGGAGGCTACACCTTC. Amino acids: CASSEPGARGGYTF.

The J gene is TRBJ1-1, the V gene TRBV7-9; no clear D gene. The germline V gene has CDR1 SEHNR and CDR2 FQNEAQ (reference sequence). Trimming left V 4 bases short and J 0 bases short, with 9 bases between. CDR3 length: 14 amino acids. In nucleotides, the CDR3 is TGTGCCAGCAGCTACGGAGGATTGAACACTGAAGCTTTCTTT. This translates into CASSYGGLNTEAFF.

This clone was counted between two and nine times. V and J are TRBV2 and TRBJ1-3; 8 bases align to TRBD1. Trimming cost V 6 bases and J 1 base; bases outside gene matches: 5. Germline V gene lookup returns CDR1 SNHLY and CDR2 FYNNEI. The CDR3 sequence is 15 residues long. CDR3 DNA: TGTGCCAGCAGCGGACAGGGTTGGTCTGGAAACACCATATATTTT. Its protein product is CASSGQGWSGNTIYF.

The chain is built from TRBV29-1 and TRBJ1-1; maybe TRBD1 (5 bases). The CDR3 length is 12 residues. Per germline, CDR1 SQVTM and CDR2 ANQGSEA. V lost 8 bases and J 0 bases, leaving 10 bases between the germline ends. CDR3 sequence: CSIRGVNTEAFF. In nucleotides, the CDR3 is TGCAGCATCCGGGGGGTGAACACTGAAGCTTTCTTT.

This clone was detected ten times or more. The chain recombines TRBV4-2 with TRBJ1-6; no firm D call. Germline CDR1 and CDR2: LGHNA and YNFKEQ. Trimming removed 1 base from V and 10 bases from J, with 11 bases in between. The CDR3 length is 14 residues. The CDR3 here is CASSQALGSSPLHF. The CDR3 coding sequence is TGTGCCAGCAGCCAAGCACTAGGGTCATCACCCCTCCACTTT.

The V gene is TRBV6-6, the J gene TRBJ2-3; TRBD2 is a possible D gene (6 bases). The CDR3 covers 16 residues. Germline V gives CDR1 MNHNY, CDR2 SVGAGI (reference sequence). The V end was cut by 5 bases, the J end by 1 base, with 16 bases between. The CDR3, as DNA: TGTGCCAGCAGTCCGGGGACCGGCGGGGGCACAGATACGCAGTATTTT. Protein: CASSPGTGGGTDTQYF.

A single count supports this clone. The chain recombines TRBV10-3 with TRBJ1-4; D unclear. The V end lost 6 bases, the J end lost 8 bases, and 16 bases lay between the germline ends. There are 14 residues in the CDR3. Germline V lookup: CDR1 ENHRY, CDR2 SYGVKD. The CDR3 DNA sequence: TGTGCCATCAGCGCCGCTGAGGCGGGCGAAAAACTGTTTTTT. Amino acids: CAISAAEAGEKLFF.

This chain links TRBV5-5 with TRBJ1-1; D call uncertain. V was pared by 0 bases and J by 0 bases, with 3 bases between. CDR3 size: 13 residues. Per germline, CDR1 SGHKS and CDR2 YYEKEE (reference sequence). Here the CDR3 reads CASSLDMNTEAFF. Written as DNA, the CDR3 is TGTGCCAGCAGCTTGGATATGAACACTGAAGCTTTCTTT.

This clone was counted a single time. The chain employs TRBV2 and TRBJ1-5; D perhaps matches TRBD1 (5 bases). The germline V and J ends were trimmed by 3 bases and 6 bases, with 15 bases remaining between them. CDR3 length: 15 amino acids. Germline CDR1 and CDR2: SNHLY and FYNNEI. CDR3 in amino acids: CASSEGGEPAQPQHF. DNA for the CDR3: TGTGCCAGCAGTGAGGGAGGGGAACCCGCTCAGCCCCAGCATTTT.

The chain couples TRBV14 to TRBJ1-6; D unresolved. The V end was cut by 0 bases, the J end by 10 bases, with 13 bases between. This CDR3 is built from 15 residues. Germline assignment: CDR1 SGHDN and CDR2 FVKESK. The CDR3 loop is CASSQEIAGLSPLHF. In DNA form, the CDR3 reads TGTGCCAGCAGCCAAGAAATAGCGGGCTTATCACCCCTCCACTTT.

The gene calls are TRBV7-2 and TRBJ1-5; 8 positions match TRBD1. This CDR3 has 17 amino acids. Unmatched junction bases numbered 6, after V lost 2 bases and J lost 0 bases. CDR1 and CDR2 (germline): SGHTA, FQGNSA. CDR3 region: CASSLTGTGHSNQPQHF. DNA of the CDR3: TGTGCCAGCAGCTTAACCGGGACAGGACATAGCAATCAGCCCCAGCATTTT.

The J gene is TRBJ2-2, the V gene TRBV7-9, with 14 nucleotides matching TRBD2. CDR1 and CDR2 (germline): SEHNR, FQNEAQ (reference sequence). Losses at the gene ends were 5 bases for V and 6 bases for J; bases not matched to a gene: 5. The CDR3 runs to 16 residues. The CDR3 sequence: CASSRTGLAGAGELFF. DNA for the CDR3: TGTGCCAGCAGCCGTACGGGACTAGCGGGAGCCGGGGAGCTGTTTTTT.

V usage is TRBV5-1 and J usage is TRBJ1-1; unclear D gene. The CDR3 sequence is 15 residues long. V gave up 0 bases and J gave up 0 bases, with 9 bases separating them. CDR1 is SGHRS and CDR2 is YFSETQ in the germline V gene. CDR3 in DNA: TGCGCCAGCAGCTTGGCCACGGGTATGAACACTGAAGCTTTCTTT. Its translation is CASSLATGMNTEAFF.